These T cell receptor beta chains were read from a single sample in a study of cytomegalovirus exposure and HLA in healthy donors. TCRdb's table, derived via immunoSEQ multiplex PCR, lists solely in-frame clones and lacks some. The sample has some 160,000 clones, over 60% seen once; the top ten hold 1.5% to 2%. The specimen was PBMCs. These TCRs come from a woman under 40 in good health and CMV-seronegative. CDR3s leave out the opening cysteine and the closing phenylalanine or tryptophan. Each record gives: V gene, CDR3 length, J gene, CDR3 protein.

>TRBV2|11|TRBJ2-7
ASSDREIYEQY
>TRBV4-3|13|TRBJ1-1
ASSQRIQGVTEAF
>TRBV18|11|TRBJ1-1
ASSPTVSTEAF
>TRBV7-8|12|TRBJ2-4
ASSFRDRVAIQY
>TRBV2|13|TRBJ1-2
ASSPDRVLALGYT
>TRBV6-5|12|TRBJ2-3
ASSPNVGPDTQY
>TRBV19|13|TRBJ1-2
AGSEQGAQGYGYT
>TRBV19|12|TRBJ2-3
ASTTGPNSDTQY
>TRBV29-1|13|TRBJ2-5
SVEDGGLGGETQY
>TRBV5-5|17|TRBJ2-7
ASSLQGFSPLRSSYEQY
>TRBV10-3|11|TRBJ1-5
AINGGVNQPQH
>TRBV15|12|TRBJ2-5
ATSRGLAAETQY
>TRBV16|15|TRBJ1-2
ASSQSFSRGGGYGYT
>TRBV7-7|13|TRBJ2-1
ASSLSASGRNEQF
>TRBV10-3|13|TRBJ1-2
AISADRGIRDGYT
>TRBV7-9|10|TRBJ2-1
ASSSGLSGGF
>TRBV7-9|14|TRBJ2-1
ASSLLTAGLWNEQF
>TRBV2|13|TRBJ1-2
ASSDLDRGNYGYT
>TRBV11-2|13|TRBJ1-1
ASSPRQGVSTEAF
>TRBV9|17|TRBJ2-6
ASSVSGSGGSSGANVLT
>TRBV2|12|TRBJ1-6
ASSGLQGNSPLH
>TRBV28|9|TRBJ2-2
ASIESGELF
>TRBV7-2|14|TRBJ2-5
ASSDRLAGGVETQY
>TRBV5-1|12|TRBJ1-5
ASSPSGGNQPQH
>TRBV4-3|13|TRBJ2-3
ASSRGGAGTDTQY
>TRBV27|12|TRBJ1-2
ASSLSFFSYGYT
>TRBV11-2|12|TRBJ2-7
ASSLEPVTYEQY
>TRBV27|12|TRBJ2-7
ASSLGTGGSEQY
>TRBV7-3|15|TRBJ1-5
ASSPRTLDRGDQPQH
>TRBV7-3|15|TRBJ2-3
ASSLTASGRVGDTQY
>TRBV7-9|10|TRBJ2-7
SSSPGFSEQY
>TRBV2|12|TRBJ1-5
ASSDLGPNQPQH
>TRBV6-1|13|TRBJ1-1
ASSEWTGTNTEAF
>TRBV19|8|TRBJ1-6
AAGQGSLH
>TRBV20-1|9|TRBJ2-3
SASPVDTQY
>TRBV28|11|TRBJ1-2
ASRPGQEGGYT
>TRBV4-2|13|TRBJ1-1
ASSPAGTGNTEAF
>TRBV7-8|12|TRBJ1-2
ASSLDGTAGGYT
>TRBV18|14|TRBJ2-3
ASLPGASGSTDTQY
>TRBV5-1|12|TRBJ1-1
ASSRGRGDTEAF
>TRBV19|14|TRBJ1-2
ASSTHYVGVAYGYT
>TRBV4-2|13|TRBJ1-1
ASSQDRGMNTEAF
>TRBV7-7|14|TRBJ2-2
ASSPELLEETGELF
>TRBV2|11|TRBJ1-1
ASSAGQGTEAF
>TRBV30|15|TRBJ1-3
AWSVGRRTLSGNTIY
>TRBV7-3|12|TRBJ1-1
ASSLTGADTEAF
>TRBV18|13|TRBJ1-2
ASSPIDRVNYGYT
>TRBV10-3|11|TRBJ1-2
AISELERRGYT
>TRBV2|12|TRBJ1-3
ASSDRGGGNTIY
>TRBV30|14|TRBJ2-1
AWSASGLSSYNEQF